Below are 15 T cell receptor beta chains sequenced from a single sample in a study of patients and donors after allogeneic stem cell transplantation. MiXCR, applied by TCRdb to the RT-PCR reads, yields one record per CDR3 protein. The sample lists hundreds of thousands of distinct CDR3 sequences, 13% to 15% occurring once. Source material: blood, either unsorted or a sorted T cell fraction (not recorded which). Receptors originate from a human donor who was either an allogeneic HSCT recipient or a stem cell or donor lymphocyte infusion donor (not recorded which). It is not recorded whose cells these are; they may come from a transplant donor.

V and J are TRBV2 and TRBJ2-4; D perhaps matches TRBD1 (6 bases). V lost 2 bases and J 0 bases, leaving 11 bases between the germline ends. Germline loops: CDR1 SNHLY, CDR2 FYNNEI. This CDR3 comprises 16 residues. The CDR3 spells CASSEFAQGAKNIQYF. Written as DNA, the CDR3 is TGTGCCAGCAGTGAATTTGCACAGGGAGCCAAAAACATTCAGTACTTC.

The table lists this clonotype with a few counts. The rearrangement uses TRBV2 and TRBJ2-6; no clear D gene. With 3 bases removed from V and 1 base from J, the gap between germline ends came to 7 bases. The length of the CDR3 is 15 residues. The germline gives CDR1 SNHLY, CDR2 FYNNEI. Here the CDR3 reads CASSEIGSGANVLTF. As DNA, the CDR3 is TGTGCCAGCAGTGAGATTGGGTCTGGGGCCAACGTCCTGACTTTC.

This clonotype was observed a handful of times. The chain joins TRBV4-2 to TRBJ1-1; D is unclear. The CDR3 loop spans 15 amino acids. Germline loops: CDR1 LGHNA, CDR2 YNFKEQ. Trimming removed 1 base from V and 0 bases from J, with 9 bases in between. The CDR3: CASSQGFGVNTEAFF. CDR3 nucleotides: TGTGCCAGCAGCCAAGGCTTCGGGGTGAACACTGAAGCTTTCTTT.

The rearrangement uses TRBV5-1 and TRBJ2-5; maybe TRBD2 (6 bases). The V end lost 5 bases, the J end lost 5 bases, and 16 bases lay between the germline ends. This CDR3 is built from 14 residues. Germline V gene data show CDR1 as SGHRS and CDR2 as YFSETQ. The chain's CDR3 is CASREGLSGETQYF. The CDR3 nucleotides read TGCGCCAGCAGGGAGGGCCTCTCCGGGGAGACCCAGTACTTC.

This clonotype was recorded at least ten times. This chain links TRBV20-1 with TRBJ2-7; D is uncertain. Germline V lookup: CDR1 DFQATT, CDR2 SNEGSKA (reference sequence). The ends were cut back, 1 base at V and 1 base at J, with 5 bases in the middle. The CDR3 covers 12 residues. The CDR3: CSARVDSYEQYF. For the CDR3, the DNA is TGCAGTGCTAGAGTAGATTCCTACGAGCAGTACTTC.

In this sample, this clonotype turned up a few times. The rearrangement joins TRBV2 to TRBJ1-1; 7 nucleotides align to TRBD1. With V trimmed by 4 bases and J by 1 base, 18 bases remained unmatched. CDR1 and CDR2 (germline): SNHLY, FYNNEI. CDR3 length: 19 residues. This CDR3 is CASSAGRSALGDRNTEAFF. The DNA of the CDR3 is TGTGCCAGCAGTGCCGGTCGATCTGCGTTAGGGGACAGGAACACTGAAGCTTTCTTT.

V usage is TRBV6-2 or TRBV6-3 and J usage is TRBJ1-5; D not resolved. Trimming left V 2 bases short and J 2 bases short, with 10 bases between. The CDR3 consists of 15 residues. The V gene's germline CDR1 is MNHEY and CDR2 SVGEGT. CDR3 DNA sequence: TGTGCCAGCAGTTACGAGCAGGCGGGCAATCAGCCCCAGCATTTT. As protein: CASSYEQAGNQPQHF.

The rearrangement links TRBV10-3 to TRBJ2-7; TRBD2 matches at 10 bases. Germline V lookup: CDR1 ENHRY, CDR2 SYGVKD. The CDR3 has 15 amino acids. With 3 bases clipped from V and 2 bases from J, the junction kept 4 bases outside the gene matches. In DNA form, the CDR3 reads TGTGCCATCAGTGATTCTAGCGGGGGTGCCTACGAGCAGTACTTC. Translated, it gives CAISDSSGGAYEQYF.

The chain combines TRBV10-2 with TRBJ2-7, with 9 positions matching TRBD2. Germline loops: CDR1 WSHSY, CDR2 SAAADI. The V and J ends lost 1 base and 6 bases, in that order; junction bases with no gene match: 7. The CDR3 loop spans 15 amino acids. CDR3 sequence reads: CASSEFSGLASEQYF. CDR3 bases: TGCGCCAGCAGTGAGTTCTCCGGACTAGCGTCCGAGCAGTACTTC.

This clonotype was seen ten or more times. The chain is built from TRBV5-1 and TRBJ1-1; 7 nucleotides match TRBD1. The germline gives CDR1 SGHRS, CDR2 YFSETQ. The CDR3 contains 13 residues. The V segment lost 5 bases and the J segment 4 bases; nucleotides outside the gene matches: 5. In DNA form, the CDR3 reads TGCGCCAGCAGACTAGGGGGCGGCACTGAAGCTTTCTTT. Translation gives CASRLGGGTEAFF.

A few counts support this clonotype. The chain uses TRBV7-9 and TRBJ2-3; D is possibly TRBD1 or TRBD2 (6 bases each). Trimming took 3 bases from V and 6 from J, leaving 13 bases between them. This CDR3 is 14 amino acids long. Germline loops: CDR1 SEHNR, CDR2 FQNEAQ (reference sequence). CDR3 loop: CASSLRGGGDTQYF. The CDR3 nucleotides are TGTGCCAGCAGCTTGCGAGGAGGGGGGGATACGCAGTATTTT.

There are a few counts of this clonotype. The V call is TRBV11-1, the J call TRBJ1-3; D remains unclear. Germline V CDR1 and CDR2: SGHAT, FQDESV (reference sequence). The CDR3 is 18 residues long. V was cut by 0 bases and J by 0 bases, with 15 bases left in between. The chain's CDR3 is CASSLAGKWRNSGNTIYF. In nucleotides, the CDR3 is TGTGCCAGCAGCTTAGCGGGGAAGTGGAGGAACTCTGGAAACACCATATATTTT.

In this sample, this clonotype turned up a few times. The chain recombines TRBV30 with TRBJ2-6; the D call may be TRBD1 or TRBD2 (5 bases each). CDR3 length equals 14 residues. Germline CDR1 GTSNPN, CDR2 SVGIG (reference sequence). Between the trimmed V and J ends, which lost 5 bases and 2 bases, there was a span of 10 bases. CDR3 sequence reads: CAWGRDPGANVLTF. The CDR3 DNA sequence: TGTGCCTGGGGCAGGGACCCTGGGGCCAACGTCCTGACTTTC.

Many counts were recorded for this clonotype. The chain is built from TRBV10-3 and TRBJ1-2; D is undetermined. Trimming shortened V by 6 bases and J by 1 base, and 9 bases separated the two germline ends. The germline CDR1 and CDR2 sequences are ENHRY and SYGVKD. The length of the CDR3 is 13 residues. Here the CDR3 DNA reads TGTGCCATCAGCCCTGAGGGTAACTATGGCTACACCTTC. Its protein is CAISPEGNYGYTF.

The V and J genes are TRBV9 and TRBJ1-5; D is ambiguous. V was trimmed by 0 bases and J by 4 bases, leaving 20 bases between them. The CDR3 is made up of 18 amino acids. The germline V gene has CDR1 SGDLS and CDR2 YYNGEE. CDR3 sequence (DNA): TGTGCCAGCAGCGTAGAACCATTCGGCCGGGCCTCGAATCAGCCCCAGCATTTT. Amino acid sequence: CASSVEPFGRASNQPQHF. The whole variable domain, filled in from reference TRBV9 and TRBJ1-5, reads DSGVTQTPKHLITATGQRVTLRCSPRSGDLSVYWYQQSLDQGLQFLIQYYNGEERAKGNILERFSAQQFPDLHSELNLSSLELGDSALYFCASSVEPFGRASNQPQHFGDGTRLSIL.